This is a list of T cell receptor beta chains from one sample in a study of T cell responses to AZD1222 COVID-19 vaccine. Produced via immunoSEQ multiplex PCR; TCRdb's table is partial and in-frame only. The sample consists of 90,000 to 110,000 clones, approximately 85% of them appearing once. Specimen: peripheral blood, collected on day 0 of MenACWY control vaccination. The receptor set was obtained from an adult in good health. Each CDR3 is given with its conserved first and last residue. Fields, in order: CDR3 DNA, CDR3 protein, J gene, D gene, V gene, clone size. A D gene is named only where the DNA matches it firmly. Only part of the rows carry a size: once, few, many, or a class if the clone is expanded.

TGTGCCAGCAGTTTGGGGGCCAGGATTTCACCCCTCCACTTT | CASSLGARISPLHF | TRBJ1-6 | - | TRBV28 | -
TGCGCCAGCAGCCTAGACTATGGGGCCGGCCAGCCCCAGCATTTT | CASSLDYGAGQPQHF | TRBJ1-5 | - | TRBV4-1 | -
TGTGCCAGCAGCCAAGAGCAGGGGAACACTGAAGCTTTCTTT | CASSQEQGNTEAFF | TRBJ1-1 | - | TRBV3-1/TRBV3-2 | once
TGTGCCAGCAGCTCGAGGGGGAGCAGGGGAGGCACCGGGGAGCTGTTTTTT | CASSSRGSRGGTGELFF | TRBJ2-2 | - | TRBV9 | -
TGTGCCAGCAGACTCGGACAGGGACGCGGCTACACCTTC | CASRLGQGRGYTF | TRBJ1-2 | TRBD1 | TRBV28 | -
TGTGCCAGCAGAGGAGGCCCCTACGAGCAGTACTTC | CASRGGPYEQYF | TRBJ2-7 | - | TRBV2 | -
TGCGCCAGCGGCAAGACAGGGAAGGGCCAAGAGACCCAGTACTTC | CASGKTGKGQETQYF | TRBJ2-5 | TRBD1 | TRBV5-1 | -
TGTGCCACCAGCAGAGTACAGGGGGCCACTGAAGCTTTCTTT | CATSRVQGATEAFF | TRBJ1-1 | TRBD1 | TRBV15 | -
TGTGCCAGCAGTCCCGATAGGCCCATCCCAATCAATGAGCAGTTCTTC | CASSPDRPIPINEQFF | TRBJ2-1 | - | TRBV6-2/TRBV6-3 | -
TGCGCCAGCAGCCAAGCGACAGGGGGCTCCTACAATGAGCAGTTCTTC | CASSQATGGSYNEQFF | TRBJ2-1 | TRBD1 | TRBV4-3 | -
TGCGCCAGCAGCCAAGCGCGCGGCGGTGGGAATTCACCCCTCCACTTT | CASSQARGGGNSPLHF | TRBJ1-6 | - | TRBV4-1 | -
TGTGCCAGTAGATATGGGACAGGGGGTCAGCCCCAGCATTTT | CASRYGTGGQPQHF | TRBJ1-5 | TRBD1 | TRBV19 | few
TGTGCCAGCACCGGGACAGGGGTTGATGAGCAGTTCTTC | CASTGTGVDEQFF | TRBJ2-1 | TRBD1 | TRBV6-5 | -
TGTGCCAGCAGCTACGACAGGCATGAAAAACTGTTTTTT | CASSYDRHEKLFF | TRBJ1-4 | - | TRBV7-2 | -
TGTGCCAGCAGCTTTGGTCAGTTCTCTGGAAACACCATATATTTT | CASSFGQFSGNTIYF | TRBJ1-3 | - | TRBV5-8 | -
TGTGCCAGCTCACCAGGGGGATCGAACACTGAAGCTTTCTTT | CASSPGGSNTEAFF | TRBJ1-1 | - | TRBV18 | -
TGTGCCATCAGCGCTAGCGGGGGCCTGAGCTCCTACGAGCAGTACTTC | CAISASGGLSSYEQYF | TRBJ2-7 | TRBD2 | TRBV10-3 | -
TGTGCCTGGGGTACCGGAGTGGGGACTGAAGCTTTCTTT | CAWGTGVGTEAFF | TRBJ1-1 | - | TRBV30 | -
TGTGCCAGCAGCCCGACAGGGGGCGAGTACAATGAGCAGTTCTTC | CASSPTGGEYNEQFF | TRBJ2-1 | TRBD1 | TRBV9 | -
TGTGCCAGCAGCTTGGCAGGGGGGTTGCGAAACACCATATATTTT | CASSLAGGLRNTIYF | TRBJ1-3 | TRBD1 | TRBV5-4 | -
TGTGCTAGCAGCTTGCTGGATGGAATAGAGACCCAGTACTTC | CASSLLDGIETQYF | TRBJ2-5 | - | TRBV7-7 | once
TGTGCCAGCAGCTTTCTAGGGGGTGGCTACACCTTC | CASSFLGGGYTF | TRBJ1-2 | - | TRBV5-6 | -
TGTGCCAGCCGCTCTAACGCTCAGCCCCAGCATTTT | CASRSNAQPQHF | TRBJ1-5 | - | TRBV2 | -
TGTGCCAGCATCGCCTTTCAGGGCTCTGGGGCCAACGTCCTGACTTTC | CASIAFQGSGANVLTF | TRBJ2-6 | - | TRBV2 | -
TGTGCCTGGAGCGCAGGGGCGATTGGTGAAGCTTTCTTT | CAWSAGAIGEAFF | TRBJ1-1 | - | TRBV30 | -
TGCGCCAGCAGCCAAGATCGCGACAGATATGCAACTAATGAAAAACTGTTTTTT | CASSQDRDRYATNEKLFF | TRBJ1-4 | - | TRBV4-3 | -
TGTGCCAGCAGCTTAAGGGGGACGCTAAACGAAAAACTGTTTTTT | CASSLRGTLNEKLFF | TRBJ1-4 | - | TRBV7-8 | once
TGTGCCAGCAGTTTGGGTGGCTACGAGCAGTACTTC | CASSLGGYEQYF | TRBJ2-7 | - | TRBV6-6 | -
TGTGCCACCTCCTTACAGGGACTGAACACTGAAGCTTTCTTT | CATSLQGLNTEAFF | TRBJ1-1 | - | TRBV19 | -
TGCGCCAGCAGCCAATTCCGGGACAGGGGAACAGATACGCAGTATTTT | CASSQFRDRGTDTQYF | TRBJ2-3 | TRBD1 | TRBV4-3 | -
TGTGCCAGCAGCTTGCGGGATCAGCCCCAGCATTTT | CASSLRDQPQHF | TRBJ1-5 | - | TRBV5-8 | -
TGCAGCGTTCTTGACAGTCAAGAGACCCAGTACTTC | CSVLDSQETQYF | TRBJ2-5 | - | TRBV29-1 | few
TGTGCCAGCAGCTTGGTAGCGGGAGGCCCTACCTACGAGCAGTACTTC | CASSLVAGGPTYEQYF | TRBJ2-7 | TRBD2 | TRBV7-9 | -
TGTGCCAGTAGTACCCCCAATTATAGCAATCAGCCCCAGCATTTT | CASSTPNYSNQPQHF | TRBJ1-5 | - | TRBV19 | -
TGTGCCAGCAGCGTAAAGGGGAGCGGGGACTACAATGAGCAGTTCTTC | CASSVKGSGDYNEQFF | TRBJ2-1 | TRBD2 | TRBV9 | -
TGTGCCAGCAGCGCAGGACTAGCGGGAGGTGTATACGAGCAGTACTTC | CASSAGLAGGVYEQYF | TRBJ2-7 | TRBD2 | TRBV7-3 | -
TGTGCCAGCAGTTTGCACAGGGGGCCCAACGAGCAGTACTTC | CASSLHRGPNEQYF | TRBJ2-7 | TRBD1 | TRBV6-2/TRBV6-3 | -
TGTGCCAGCAGTTTAAGACAGGGGATCCATGGCTACACCTTC | CASSLRQGIHGYTF | TRBJ1-2 | TRBD1 | TRBV27 | -
TGTGCCAGCAGTTCCTCCGGGACTAGCGGGAGGGAGTACTTC | CASSSSGTSGREYF | TRBJ2-7 | TRBD2 | TRBV6-2/TRBV6-3 | once
TGCGCCAGCAGCTGGGGGCAGGGAGGAGAGACCCAGTACTTC | CASSWGQGGETQYF | TRBJ2-5 | - | TRBV5-1 | few
TGCGCCAGCAGCTTGGAGACAATAAATGGCTACACCTTC | CASSLETINGYTF | TRBJ1-2 | - | TRBV5-1 | -
TGCGCCAGCAGCCAAGAGCCCCCTGGCGGGGGGAGCACAGATACGCAGTATTTT | CASSQEPPGGGSTDTQYF | TRBJ2-3 | TRBD2 | TRBV4-3 | -
TGTGCCAGCAGTTTATTGACTAGCGGGAGGGAGGAGCACGAGCAGTACTTC | CASSLLTSGREEHEQYF | TRBJ2-7 | TRBD2 | TRBV28 | -